This T cell receptor (beta chain) was captured by sequencing in a study of blood T cell repertoires in COVID-19. Across the study: Cohort 3 donors counted as recovered after two negative PCRs, clearance, or resolved symptoms.

Germline V gene data show CDR1 as MNHEY and CDR2 as SMNVEV (reference sequence). V was cut by 5 bases and J by 0 bases, with 10 bases left in between. The CDR3 consists of 14 residues. In the original workflow: Researchers report that nucleated cell counts were estimated from reference gene primer amplification. TCRdb's copy holds only in-frame clones and misses some; the assay was immunoSEQ multiplex PCR. V and J calls and clone size are as listed in that table; D and trimming were resolved from the DNA. The sample carries roughly 340,000 clones, around 87% recorded once. Donors were grouped by their self-reported clinical history.

Sequencing used PBMCs or T cells enriched from blood (not recorded which). The genes are TRBV27 and TRBJ2-5; D may be TRBD1 (5 bases). The sequence was obtained from a man aged 35 to 55 in a cohort exposed to, infected with or recovered from COVID-19 (not recorded which). The CDR3 reads CASSGPGYQETQYF. The CDR3 DNA sequence: TGTGCCAGCAGTGGCCCAGGGTACCAAGAGACCCAGTACTTC.